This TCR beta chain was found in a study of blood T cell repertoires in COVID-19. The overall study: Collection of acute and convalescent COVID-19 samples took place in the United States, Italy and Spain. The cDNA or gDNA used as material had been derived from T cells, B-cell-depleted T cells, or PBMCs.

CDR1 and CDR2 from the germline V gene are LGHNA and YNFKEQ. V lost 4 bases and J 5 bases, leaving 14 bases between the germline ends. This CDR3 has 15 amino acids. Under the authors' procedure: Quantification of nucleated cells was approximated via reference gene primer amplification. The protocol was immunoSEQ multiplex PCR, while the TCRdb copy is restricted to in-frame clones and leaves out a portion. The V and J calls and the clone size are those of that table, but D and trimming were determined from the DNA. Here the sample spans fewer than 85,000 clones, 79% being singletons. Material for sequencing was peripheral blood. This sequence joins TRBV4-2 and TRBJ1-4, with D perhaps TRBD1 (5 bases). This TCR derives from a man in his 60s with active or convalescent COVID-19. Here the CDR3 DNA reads TGTGCCAGCAGCCTAAAAGGAGGGGCCAATGAAAAACTGTTTTTT. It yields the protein CASSLKGGANEKLFF.